The following is a T cell receptor beta chain sequence with its context. Its antigen is currently unknown. This record belongs to a study of CD8+ T cells in alopecia areata. Study at large: Each day, treated patients took oral tofacitinib twice, at 5 to 10 mg per dose. Tofacitinib dosing lasted 6 to 18 months, which was then followed by 6 months off drug.

Alopecia areata patients provided lesional scalp punch biopsies and peripheral blood, both collected for the study. Whole-study findings and limits: Relative to mice, TCR sharing across patients was less clear, a difference possibly HLA-related.

RNA extraction was followed by reverse transcription into cDNA, which acted as the sequencing template. The repertoire was sequenced with immunoSEQ multiplex PCR; TCRdb's copy has only in-frame clones and lacks some. The repertoire includes 100,000 to 150,000 clones, roughly two fifths of them detected once, and 3.1% sits in the top ten. The CDR3 runs to 13 residues. Per the germline V gene, CDR1 is SGHDT and CDR2 is YYEEEE. The trim removed 1 base at V and 6 bases at J, leaving 1 base unmatched. Sample: CD4+ T cells sorted from blood. The receptor was derived from a human donor with alopecia areata. The genes are TRBV5-6 and TRBJ2-7, with 10 bases matching TRBD2. The CDR3 bases are TGTGCCAGCAGCTTGACTAGCGGGACCGAGCAGTACTTC. Its protein is CASSLTSGTEQYF. Complete variable domain (other parts from reference TRBV5-6 and TRBJ2-7): DAGVTQSPTHLIKTRGQQVTLRCSPKSGHDTVSWYQQALGQGPQFIFQYYEEEERQRGNFPDRFSGHQFPNYSSELNVNALLLGDSALYLCASSLTSGTEQYFGPGTRLTVT.